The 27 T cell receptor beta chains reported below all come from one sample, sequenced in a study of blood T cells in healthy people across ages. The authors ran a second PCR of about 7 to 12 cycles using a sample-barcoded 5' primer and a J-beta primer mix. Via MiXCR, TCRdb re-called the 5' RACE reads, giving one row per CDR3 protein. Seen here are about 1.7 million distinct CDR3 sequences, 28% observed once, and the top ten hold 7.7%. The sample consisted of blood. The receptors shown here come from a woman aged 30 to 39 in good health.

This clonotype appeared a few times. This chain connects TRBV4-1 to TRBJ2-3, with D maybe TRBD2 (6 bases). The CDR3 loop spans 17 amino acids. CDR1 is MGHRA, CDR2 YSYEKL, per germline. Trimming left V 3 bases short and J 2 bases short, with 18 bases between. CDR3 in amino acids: CASSHPGRSGVTDTQYF. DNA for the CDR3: TGCGCCAGCAGCCATCCTGGGAGGTCGGGGGTCACAGATACGCAGTATTTT.

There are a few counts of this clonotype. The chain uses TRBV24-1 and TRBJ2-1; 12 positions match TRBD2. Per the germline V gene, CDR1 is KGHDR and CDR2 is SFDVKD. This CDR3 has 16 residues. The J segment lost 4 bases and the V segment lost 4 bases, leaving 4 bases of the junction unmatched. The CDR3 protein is CATSERTSGAYNEQFF. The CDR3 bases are TGTGCCACCAGTGAAAGGACTAGCGGGGCGTACAATGAGCAGTTCTTC.

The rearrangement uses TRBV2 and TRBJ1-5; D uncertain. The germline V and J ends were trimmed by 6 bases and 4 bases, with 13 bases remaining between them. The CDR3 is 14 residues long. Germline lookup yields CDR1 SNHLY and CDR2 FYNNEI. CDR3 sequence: CASRQGLSNQPQHF. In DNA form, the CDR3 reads TGTGCCAGCAGGCAAGGACTGTCTAATCAGCCCCAGCATTTT.

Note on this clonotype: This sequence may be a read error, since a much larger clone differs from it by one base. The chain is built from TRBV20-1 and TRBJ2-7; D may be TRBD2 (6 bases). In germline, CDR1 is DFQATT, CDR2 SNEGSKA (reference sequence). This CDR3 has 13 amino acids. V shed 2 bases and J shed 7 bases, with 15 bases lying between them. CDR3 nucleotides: TGCAGTGCTAGAAACCTCGGGGGATTTGAGCAGTACTTC. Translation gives CSARNLGGFEQYF.

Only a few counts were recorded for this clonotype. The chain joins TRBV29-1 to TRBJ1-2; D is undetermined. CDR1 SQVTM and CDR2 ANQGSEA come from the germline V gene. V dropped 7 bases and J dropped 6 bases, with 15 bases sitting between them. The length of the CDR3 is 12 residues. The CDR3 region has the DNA TGCAGCGCCCCCCGGCCTCCTCATGGCTACACCTTC. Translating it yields CSAPRPPHGYTF.

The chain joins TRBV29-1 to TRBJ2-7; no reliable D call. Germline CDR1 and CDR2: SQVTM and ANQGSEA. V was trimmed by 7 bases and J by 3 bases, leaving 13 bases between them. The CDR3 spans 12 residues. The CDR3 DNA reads TGCAGCGGCACTACAGTAAACTACGAGCAGTACTTC. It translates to CSGTTVNYEQYF.

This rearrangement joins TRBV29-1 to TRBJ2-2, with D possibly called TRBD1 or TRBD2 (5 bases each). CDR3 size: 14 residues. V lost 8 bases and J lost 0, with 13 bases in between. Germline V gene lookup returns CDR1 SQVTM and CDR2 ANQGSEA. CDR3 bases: TGCAGCATCCCCTGGGGGACGAACACCGGGGAGCTGTTTTTT. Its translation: CSIPWGTNTGELFF.

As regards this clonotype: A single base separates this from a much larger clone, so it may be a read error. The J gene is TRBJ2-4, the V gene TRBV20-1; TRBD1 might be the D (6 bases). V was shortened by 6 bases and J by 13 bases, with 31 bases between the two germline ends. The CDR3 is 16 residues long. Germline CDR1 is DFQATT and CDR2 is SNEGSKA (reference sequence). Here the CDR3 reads CSARAPDAGRDNEQYF. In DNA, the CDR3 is TGCAGTGCAAGGGCCCCTGACGCGGGCAGGGACAATGAGCAGTACTTC.

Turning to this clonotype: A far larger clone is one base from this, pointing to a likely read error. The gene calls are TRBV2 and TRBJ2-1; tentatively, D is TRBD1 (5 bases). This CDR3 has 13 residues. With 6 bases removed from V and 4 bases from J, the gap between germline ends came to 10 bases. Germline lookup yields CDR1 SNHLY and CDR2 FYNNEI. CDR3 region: CASRPAGYNEQFF. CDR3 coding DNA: TGTGCCAGCAGACCCGCAGGGTACAATGAGCAGTTCTTC.

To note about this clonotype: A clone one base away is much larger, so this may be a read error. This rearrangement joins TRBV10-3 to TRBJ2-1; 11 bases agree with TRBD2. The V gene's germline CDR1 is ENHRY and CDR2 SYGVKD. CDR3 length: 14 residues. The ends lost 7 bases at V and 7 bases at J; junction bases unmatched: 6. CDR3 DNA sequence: TGTGCCATCATTCCTAGCGGGAGGTCGAATGAGCAGTTCTTC. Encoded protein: CAIIPSGRSNEQFF.

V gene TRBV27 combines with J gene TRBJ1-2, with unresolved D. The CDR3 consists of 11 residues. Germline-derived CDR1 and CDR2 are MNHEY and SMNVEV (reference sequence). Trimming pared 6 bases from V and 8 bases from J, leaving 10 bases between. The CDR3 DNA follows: TGTGCCAGCAGGTCGATCTTCGGCTACACCTTC. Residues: CASRSIFGYTF.

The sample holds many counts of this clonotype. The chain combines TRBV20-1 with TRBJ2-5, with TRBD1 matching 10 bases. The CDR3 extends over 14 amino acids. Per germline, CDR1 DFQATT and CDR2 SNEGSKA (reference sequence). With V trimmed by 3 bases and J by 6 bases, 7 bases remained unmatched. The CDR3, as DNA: TGCAGTGCTAGTTCCCGACAGGGGGCACAGACCCAGTACTTC. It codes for CSASSRQGAQTQYF.

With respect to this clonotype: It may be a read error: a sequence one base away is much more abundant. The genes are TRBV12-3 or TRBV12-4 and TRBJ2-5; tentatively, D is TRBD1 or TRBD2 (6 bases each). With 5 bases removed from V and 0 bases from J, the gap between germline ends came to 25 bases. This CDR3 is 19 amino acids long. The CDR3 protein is CASSPPWGTGRGYQETQYF. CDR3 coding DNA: TGTGCCAGCAGTCCACCATGGGGGACTGGAAGGGGGTACCAAGAGACCCAGTACTTC.

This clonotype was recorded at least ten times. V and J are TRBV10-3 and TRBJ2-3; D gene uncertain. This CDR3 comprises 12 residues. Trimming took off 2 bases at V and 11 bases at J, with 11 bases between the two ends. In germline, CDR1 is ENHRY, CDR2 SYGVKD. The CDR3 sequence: CAISEEWIVQYF. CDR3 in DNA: TGTGCCATCAGTGAGGAGTGGATTGTGCAGTATTTT.

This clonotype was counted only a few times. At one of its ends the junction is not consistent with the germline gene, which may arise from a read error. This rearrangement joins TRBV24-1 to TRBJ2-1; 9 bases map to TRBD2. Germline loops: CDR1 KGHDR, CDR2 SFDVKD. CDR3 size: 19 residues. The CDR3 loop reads CASSDPPRTRGGARNEQFF. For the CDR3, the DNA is TGTGCCTCCAGTGATCCGCCGAGGACCCGCGGGGGGGCCAGAAATGAGCAGTTCTTC.

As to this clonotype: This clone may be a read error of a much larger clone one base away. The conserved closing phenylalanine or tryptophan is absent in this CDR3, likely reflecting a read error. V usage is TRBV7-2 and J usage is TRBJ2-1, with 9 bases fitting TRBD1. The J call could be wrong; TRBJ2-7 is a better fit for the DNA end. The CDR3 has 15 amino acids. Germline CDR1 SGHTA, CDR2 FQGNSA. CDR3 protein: CASSLPGQGHYEQYY. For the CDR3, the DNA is TGTGCCAGCAGCTTACCGGGACAGGGACACTACGAGCAGTACTAC.

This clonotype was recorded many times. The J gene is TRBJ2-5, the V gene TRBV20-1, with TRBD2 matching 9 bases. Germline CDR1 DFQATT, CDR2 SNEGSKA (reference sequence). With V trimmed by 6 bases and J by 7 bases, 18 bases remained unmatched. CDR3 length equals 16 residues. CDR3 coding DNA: TGCAGTGCCTGGGGACTAGCTGCGAAAAAGCCACGGACCCAGTACTTC. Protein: CSAWGLAAKKPRTQYF.

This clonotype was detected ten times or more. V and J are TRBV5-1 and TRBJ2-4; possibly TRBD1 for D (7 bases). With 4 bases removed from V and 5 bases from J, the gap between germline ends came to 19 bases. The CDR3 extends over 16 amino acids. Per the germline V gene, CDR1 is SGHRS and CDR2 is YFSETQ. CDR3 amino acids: CASSLWGGTVQNIQYF. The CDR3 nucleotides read TGCGCCAGCAGCCTTTGGGGCGGGACAGTCCAAAACATTCAGTACTTC.

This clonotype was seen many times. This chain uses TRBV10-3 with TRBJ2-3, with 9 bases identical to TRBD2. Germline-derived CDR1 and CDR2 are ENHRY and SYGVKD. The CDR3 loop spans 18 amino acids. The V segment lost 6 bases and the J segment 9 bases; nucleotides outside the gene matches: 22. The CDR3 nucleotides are TGTGCCATCAGGACTGAGGGGACCAGCGGGGGGCCCCCCGGGACGCAGTATTTT. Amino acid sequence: CAIRTEGTSGGPPGTQYF.

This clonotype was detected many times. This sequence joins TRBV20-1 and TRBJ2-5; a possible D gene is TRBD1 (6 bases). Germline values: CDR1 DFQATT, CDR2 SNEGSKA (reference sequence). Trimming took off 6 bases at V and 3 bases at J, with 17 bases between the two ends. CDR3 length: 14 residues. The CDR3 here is CSAEGHQDEETQYF. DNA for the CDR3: TGCAGTGCCGAGGGACACCAGGACGAAGAGACCCAGTACTTC.

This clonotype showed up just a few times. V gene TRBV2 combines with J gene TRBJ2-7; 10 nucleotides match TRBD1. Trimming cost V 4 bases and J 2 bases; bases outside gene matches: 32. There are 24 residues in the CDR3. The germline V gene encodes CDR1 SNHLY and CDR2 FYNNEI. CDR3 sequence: CASSGQGGPTPRSRDRGQTYEQYF. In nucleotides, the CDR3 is TGTGCCAGCAGTGGACAGGGGGGCCCTACCCCTAGGAGCCGAGACAGGGGGCAGACCTACGAGCAGTACTTC.

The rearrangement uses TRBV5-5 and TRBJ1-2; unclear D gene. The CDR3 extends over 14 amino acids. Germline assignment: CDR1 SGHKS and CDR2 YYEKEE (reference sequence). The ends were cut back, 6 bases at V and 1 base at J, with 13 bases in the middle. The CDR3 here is CASTNRLNNYGYTF. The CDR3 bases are TGTGCCAGCACCAACAGACTTAATAACTATGGCTACACCTTC. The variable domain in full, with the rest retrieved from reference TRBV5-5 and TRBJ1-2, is DAGVTQSPTHLIKTRGQQVTLRCSPISGHKSVSWYQQVLGQGPQFIFQYYEKEERGRGNFPDRFSARQFPNYSSELNVNALLLGDSALYLCASTNRLNNYGYTFGSGTRLTVV.

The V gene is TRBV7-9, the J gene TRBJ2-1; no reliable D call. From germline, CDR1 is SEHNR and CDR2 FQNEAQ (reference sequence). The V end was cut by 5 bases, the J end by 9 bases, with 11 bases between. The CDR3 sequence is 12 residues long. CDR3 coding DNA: TGTGCCAGCAGCAAAGAAGTGGGTGAGCAGTTCTTC. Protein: CASSKEVGEQFF.

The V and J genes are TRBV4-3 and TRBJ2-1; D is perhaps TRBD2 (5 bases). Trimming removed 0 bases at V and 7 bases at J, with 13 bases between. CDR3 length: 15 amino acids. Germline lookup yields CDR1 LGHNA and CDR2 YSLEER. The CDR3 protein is CASSQDLESGNEQFF. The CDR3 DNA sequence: TGCGCCAGCAGCCAAGATCTCGAGAGCGGAAATGAGCAGTTCTTC.

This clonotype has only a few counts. CDR3 sequence: CAIRNGTVGGALHF. CDR3 in DNA: TGTGCCATCAGGAACGGCACCGTCGGTGGGGCCCTCCACTTT. The rearrangement joins TRBV10-3 to TRBJ1-6; D unresolved. With 6 bases removed from V and 14 bases from J, the gap between germline ends came to 20 bases. Germline assignment: CDR1 ENHRY and CDR2 SYGVKD. The CDR3 totals 14 residues.

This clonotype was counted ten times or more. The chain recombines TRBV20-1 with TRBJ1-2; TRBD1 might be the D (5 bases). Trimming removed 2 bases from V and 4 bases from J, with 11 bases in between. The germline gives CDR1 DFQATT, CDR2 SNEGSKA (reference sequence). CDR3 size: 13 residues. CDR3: CSARQGLGYGYTF. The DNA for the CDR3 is TGCAGTGCTAGACAGGGTTTAGGCTATGGCTACACCTTC.

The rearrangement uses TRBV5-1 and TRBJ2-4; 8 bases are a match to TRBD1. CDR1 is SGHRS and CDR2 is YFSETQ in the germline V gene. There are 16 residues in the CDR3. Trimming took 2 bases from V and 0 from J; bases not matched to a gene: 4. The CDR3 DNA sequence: TGCGCCAGCAGCTTCGGACAGGGCCTAGCCAAAAACATTCAGTACTTC. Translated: CASSFGQGLAKNIQYF.